Listed below are T cell receptor beta chains from one sample, sequenced in a study of T-cell memory formation after mild COVID-19. MiXCR was run by TCRdb on the 5' RACE reads, yielding one entry per CDR3 protein. The sample records 50,000 or so distinct CDR3 sequences, roughly 27% being singletons. Sample: PBMCs or a T cell subset sorted from them (not recorded which). These receptors all stem from a man between 18 and 35 years old who had mild COVID-19 (a few samples of this study predate the infection). Cell type and time point are not known. Each CDR3 is given with its conserved first and last residue. D genes are given only for firm matches. Size values are once, few and many counts, or a class for expanded clones, and some rows have none.

v_call	j_call	clone_size	d_call	cdr3_nt	cdr3_aa
TRBV29-1	TRBJ2-2	few	NA	TGCAGCGTTGGTACTACCGGGGAGCTGTTTTTT	CSVGTTGELFF
TRBV5-1	TRBJ2-3	few	TRBD1	TGCGCCAGCAGCTTGGGACAGGGCGCCGTAGATACGCAGTATTTT	CASSLGQGAVDTQYF
TRBV15	TRBJ1-1	NA	NA	TGTGCCACCAGCAGAGATCACTCAGCCACTGAAGCTTTCTTT	CATSRDHSATEAFF
TRBV4-3	TRBJ1-2	few	TRBD1	TGCGCCAGCAGCCGTACCATTACAGGGGGCCTAAACTATGGCTACACCTTC	CASSRTITGGLNYGYTF
TRBV7-9	TRBJ1-4	NA	NA	TGTGCCAGCAGCTTACTAGCGGGGGCCGCAACTAATGAAAAACTGTTTTTT	CASSLLAGAATNEKLFF
TRBV6-5	TRBJ2-6	NA	NA	TGTGCCAGCAGCCTAACTAGTACTGGGGCCAACGTCCTGACTTTC	CASSLTSTGANVLTF
TRBV6-5	TRBJ2-7	few	TRBD1	TGTGCCAGCAGTTACGTCCGGACAGGTGCCTACGAGCAGTACTTC	CASSYVRTGAYEQYF
TRBV4-3	TRBJ2-3	many	TRBD2	TGCGCCAGCAGCCAAGATATCCTAGCGGGGGGATACACAGATACGCAGTATTTT	CASSQDILAGGYTDTQYF
TRBV12-3/TRBV12-4	TRBJ1-4	NA	TRBD1	TGTGCCAGCAGTTCGGAATTGACAGGGCGTGAAAAACTGTTTTTT	CASSSELTGREKLFF
TRBV20-1	TRBJ2-4	NA	NA	TGCAGTGCTAGAGATCAGGGGGGAAGGGTCATTCAGTACTTC	CSARDQGGRVIQYF
TRBV7-2	TRBJ2-2	few	TRBD2	TGTGCCAGCAGTCCTAATGGTGGCGGGGGGCCAACCGGGGAGCTGTTTTTT	CASSPNGGGGPTGELFF
TRBV6-2/TRBV6-3	TRBJ1-2	few	TRBD1	TGTGCCAGCAGTTACGGCGACAGGGTCCCCTATGGCTACACCTTC	CASSYGDRVPYGYTF
TRBV7-9	TRBJ2-1	NA	NA	TGTGCCAGCAGCTTCAGTCCGGTCTCCTACAATGAGCAGTTCTTC	CASSFSPVSYNEQFF
TRBV4-1	TRBJ2-2	few	NA	TGCGCCAGCAGCCACACGGTTTACACCGGGGAGCTGTTTTTT	CASSHTVYTGELFF
TRBV12-3/TRBV12-4	TRBJ1-3	NA	NA	NA	CASSTSVGNTIYF
TRBV27	TRBJ2-7	NA	TRBD1	TGTGCCAGCAGCCCCCCGGGACAGGGTGCCTACGAGCAGTACTTC	CASSPPGQGAYEQYF
TRBV7-9	TRBJ1-2	NA	TRBD1	TGTGCCAGCAGCCCACGAGGACAGGGTCGCTATGGCTACACCTTC	CASSPRGQGRYGYTF
TRBV7-2	TRBJ2-5	few	NA	TGTGCCAGCAGCTTATTGGGGGGCATGGAGACCCAGTACTTC	CASSLLGGMETQYF
TRBV7-8	TRBJ2-4	few	NA	TGTGCCAGCAGCTTAGGGGGGGATCCCATTCAGTACTTC	CASSLGGDPIQYF
TRBV9	TRBJ1-1	few	NA	TGTGCCAGCAGCGTAGCTCTCGGAGTGACTGAAGCTTTCTTT	CASSVALGVTEAFF
TRBV12-3/TRBV12-4	TRBJ1-1	NA	NA	TGTGCCAGCAGTCCCTCCCATGTAAGGACTGAAGCTTTCTTT	CASSPSHVRTEAFF
TRBV6-2/TRBV6-3	TRBJ2-3	few	TRBD2	TGTGCCAGCAGCACCGTAGCGGGGGGCGGCACAGATACGCAGTATTTT	CASSTVAGGGTDTQYF
TRBV4-2	TRBJ1-5	NA	NA	TGTGCCAGCAGCCAAGTCTGGCGGCAAGATCAGCCCCAGCATTTT	CASSQVWRQDQPQHF
TRBV7-6	TRBJ2-1	NA	NA	TGTGCCAGCAGCTTTAATCATGAGCAGTTCTTC	CASSFNHEQFF
TRBV4-1	TRBJ2-5	NA	NA	TGCGCCAGCAGCCAAGATCCGGGGAGCGGGGAGACCCAGTACTTC	CASSQDPGSGETQYF
TRBV5-4	TRBJ2-2	NA	NA	TGTGCCAGTGCCGACCAGGGAAGTTTCACCGGGGAGCTGTTTTTT	CASADQGSFTGELFF
TRBV7-3	TRBJ2-5	NA	TRBD1	TGTGCCAGCAGCTCACCGGGACAGGTGAAGGGGGAGACCCAGTACTTC	CASSSPGQVKGETQYF
TRBV27	TRBJ1-6	NA	NA	TGTGCCAGCAGTCCGTCCTATAATTCACCCCTCCACTTT	CASSPSYNSPLHF
TRBV7-9	TRBJ2-5	few	NA	TGTGCCAGCAGCTTAGCGATGCAAGAGACCCAGTACTTC	CASSLAMQETQYF
TRBV4-1	TRBJ1-2	NA	NA	TGCGCCAGCAGCCAAGTACAGGGATCGTATGGCTACACCTTC	CASSQVQGSYGYTF
TRBV13	TRBJ2-3	once	NA	TGTGTCAGCAGCCAGACTGATACGCAGTATTTT	CVSSQTDTQYF
TRBV29-1	TRBJ2-5	many	NA	TGCAGCGCCCCAGAGGGGGAGACCCAGTACTTC	CSAPEGETQYF
TRBV4-2	TRBJ2-5	many	TRBD2	TGTGCCAGCAGCTCAGGACTAGCGGAGATCCAAGAGACCCAGTACTTC	CASSSGLAEIQETQYF
TRBV29-1	TRBJ2-3	few	NA	TGCAGCGTACCGGGCCAAACCCGGGTGACAGATACGCAGTATTTT	CSVPGQTRVTDTQYF
TRBV3-2	TRBJ1-5	few	NA	TGTGCCAGCAGCCAAGATCTGGGTAGGAGCAGCAATCAGCCCCAGCATTTT	CASSQDLGRSSNQPQHF
TRBV7-9	TRBJ2-5	few	NA	TGTGCCAGCAGCTTACATAATTTCCAAGAGACCCAGTACTTC	CASSLHNFQETQYF
TRBV7-3	TRBJ2-1	many	NA	TGTGCCAGCAGCCCTGAAAAGGGTGGCTCCTACAATGAGCAGTTCTTC	CASSPEKGGSYNEQFF
TRBV6-1	TRBJ1-1	NA	NA	TGTGCCAGCAGGTTCCCTTTGGAGACTGAAGCTTTCTTT	CASRFPLETEAFF
TRBV11-2	TRBJ2-3	NA	NA	TGTGCCAGCAGGGAGATCACAGATACGCAGTATTTT	CASREITDTQYF
TRBV27	TRBJ2-2	few	NA	TGTGCCAGCAGTTGGTCTGAGAACACCGGGGAGCTGTTTTTT	CASSWSENTGELFF
TRBV7-2	TRBJ1-1	NA	NA	TGTGCCAGCAGCCGAGAGAACACTGAAGCTTTCTTT	CASSRENTEAFF
TRBV7-9	TRBJ1-1	NA	NA	TGTGCCAGCAGCCCGAAAAGTCGCGGGACTGAAGCTTTCTTT	CASSPKSRGTEAFF
TRBV5-6	TRBJ2-3	NA	NA	TGTGCCAGCAGCTTGGACTACCTGTCTCGCACAGATACGCAGTATTTT	CASSLDYLSRTDTQYF
TRBV7-6	TRBJ2-7	NA	TRBD2	TGTGCCAGCAGCTTGGGACCCGGGACTAGCAGCAACGAGCAGTACTTC	CASSLGPGTSSNEQYF
TRBV19	TRBJ1-1	once	NA	TGTGCCAGTAAGGTTGGGGCGGCCACTGAAGCTTTCTTT	CASKVGAATEAFF
TRBV7-6	TRBJ2-1	few	TRBD2	TGTGCCAGCAGCTTAGTTAGACACGGAAGAGCGGGGGGAACCTACAATGAGCAGTTCTTC	CASSLVRHGRAGGTYNEQFF